The present T cell receptor (beta chain) was sequenced within a study of cytomegalovirus exposure and HLA in healthy donors. Study results and limitations: Earlier findings revealed that most TCR beta V segments proved productive either about 90% or about 30% of the time. The likely origin of a cluster of highly shared sequence variants was a sequencing artifact.

V was pared by 2 bases and J by 2 bases, with 15 bases between. CDR1 is MDHEN, CDR2 SYDVKM, per germline. This CDR3 is 16 amino acids long. In its sample, this clone was seen a few times. Its cognate antigen is unknown. 13 Jbeta primers and 60 Vbeta primers were used for the PCR. The data were produced by immunoSEQ multiplex PCR, yet TCRdb's version contains in-frame clones alone and is incomplete. The table lists about 140,000 clones, around 85% of them singletons. Sequenced input: PBMCs. The V call is TRBV28, the J call TRBJ1-2; the D is unclear. This TCR was sampled from a woman between 50 and 59 years old in good health and CMV-seropositive. For the CDR3, the DNA is TGTGCCAGCAGTTTAATTCCCCCCTCTATAAACTATGGCTACACCTTC. Protein: CASSLIPPSINYGYTF.